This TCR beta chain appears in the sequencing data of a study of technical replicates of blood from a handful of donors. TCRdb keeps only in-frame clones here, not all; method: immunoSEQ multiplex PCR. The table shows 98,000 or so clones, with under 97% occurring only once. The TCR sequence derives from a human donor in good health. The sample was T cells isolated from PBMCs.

CDR3 sequence reads: CAAGTRDNEQFF. CDR3 nucleotide sequence: TGTGCGGCTGGGACTAGAGACAATGAGCAGTTCTTC. The V call is TRBV28, the J call TRBJ2-1; TRBD2 agrees at 8 bases. The V gene's germline CDR1 is MDHEN and CDR2 SYDVKM. This CDR3 is 12 amino acids long.